This TCR beta chain was found in a study of shared clonotypes between healthy human individuals. The study, taken as a whole, reports: Sequencing depth was a factor that was expected to affect clonotype sharing among donors. Sampling used blood alone; tissue repertoires probably differ.

CDR3 length: 17 amino acids. Some clones are missing from TCRdb's copy, which holds only in-frame ones; the method was immunoSEQ multiplex PCR. The repertoire includes about half a million clones, about four fifths of them detected once, and 10% to 15% sits in the top ten. Concerning this clone itself: Its antigen is undetermined.

Sequenced input: PBMCs. The receptor's source is a middle-aged woman in good health. Some clones in this sample may be carry-over from other donors' samples. J is TRBJ2-6 and V is TRBV21-1. TRBV21-1 is recorded as a pseudogene. As DNA, the CDR3 is TGTGCCAGCAGCATACGGGCCCAAATCTCTGGGGCCAACGTCCTGACTTTC. Translated, it gives CASSIRAQISGANVLTF.